This record looks at one T cell receptor (beta chain) sequence and its context. Germline-derived CDR1 and CDR2 are KGHSH and LQKENI. The CDR3 consists of 18 residues. V dropped 6 bases and J dropped 3; count of bases not matched to a gene: 14. Generated by immunoSEQ multiplex PCR, the TCRdb table keeps only in-frame clones and is missing some. The table lists 220,000 or so clones, roughly 80% of them singletons, with around 6% in the top ten. This sample was included in a study of blood T cell repertoires in COVID-19. This sequence joins TRBV18 and TRBJ2-7, with 13 bases that match TRBD2. This receptor was taken from a woman between 65 and 79 years old with acute or convalescent COVID-19. Sequenced sample: peripheral blood. The CDR3 region has the DNA TGTGCCAGCTCGTCGGGACTAGCGGGACTGAAAGAAAGCTACGAGCAGTACTTC. This gives the protein CASSSGLAGLKESYEQYF.